This T cell receptor (beta chain) was recovered during a study of shared clonotypes between healthy human individuals (TCRdb year 2020). As for the study more broadly: The cohort comprised two women and a few men aged 18 to 49 years. Libraries were prepared and TCR repertoires were sequenced by different laboratories using diverse techniques, in order to increase sequencing depth and limit assay-specific biases. To estimate repertoire size and how much clonotypes are shared between individuals, the study performed deep sequencing of blood TCR repertoires from roughly five healthy adults. Each donor's leukapheresis produced roughly between roughly 0.85 and 10 billion PBMCs. For each donor, CD4 naive and CD4 memory were each run on three plates, CD8 naive on two plates, and CD8 memory on one plate.

The CDR3 runs 13 residues from the cysteine to the phenylalanine. Just CDR3 DNA is preserved here, 39 bases in frame from base 1. V is reduced by 5 bases and J by 6 bases, leaving a spacing of 16 bases between them. Per the germline V gene (reference sequence), GTSNPN is the CDR1 and SVGIG is the CDR2. CD8 naive samples consisted of CD45RO-negative cells that were positively selected for CCR7, yielding a CD45RA+CCR7+ population without TemRA cells. The donors were healthy, HIV-negative adults who had no recently reported acute infections or vaccinations. Every donor was a Caucasian adult living in Nashville, Tennessee, USA. Blood was obtained by leukapheresis, after which PBMCs were separated by Ficoll-Histopaque density gradient centrifugation and cryopreserved in liquid nitrogen vapor phase. Analytical flow cytometry was used to check the purity and quantity of every magnetically sorted T cell population. Each sorted fraction had its genomic DNA isolated and then quantified by UV absorbance on a Nanodrop 2000c.

Study-level results and caveats: When a handful of donors were compared, the shared fraction of clonotypes was roughly 5% for naive CD4, over 3% for naive CD8, 2.3% for memory CD4, and roughly 0.4% for memory CD8. Incomplete sequencing was indicated by rarefaction of sorted-subset datasets, despite the large sequencing depth. Clonotypes shared by all four sorted-subset donors showed higher generation probabilities than non-shared clonotypes. Pairwise subsampling indicated that sequencing depth was expected to affect the degree of clonotype sharing among donors. Naive subsets generally had larger estimated clonotype richness than memory subsets did. Because the study included a small number of donors, the genetic and exposure-history diversity represented was limited. Sampling was limited to blood, and TCR repertoires in tissue likely differ from TCR repertoires in blood.

This clone was detected only a few times. Its antigen has not been determined. Base-call qualities are not available, and no considerably larger clone is one nucleotide away. Using the deep immunoSEQ assay, TCR CDR3 regions were amplified from genomic DNA by multiplex PCR. For each cell subset, the extracted genomic DNA was distributed evenly across all wells of several immunoSEQ 96-well plates, and each plate served as one replicate. Each replicate PCR for sorted subsets received around 210 ng genomic DNA, equal to roughly 29,000 T cell genomes. Purified libraries were quantified with a Qubit 3.0 fluorometer, sized on a Bioanalyzer 2100, and re-quantified with the KAPA Library Quantification kit. Every immunoSEQ 96-well plate was sequenced on a separate single-read 150-cycle Illumina NextSeq 550 flow cell. The study's own analysis went as follows. Because the immunoSEQ output held only junctional sequences and lacked quality scores, the filtering could not match the filtering applied to full-length reads. Sequences were annotated with PyIR, a Python wrapper for IgBLAST v1.9, using IMGT germline references to assign V/J genes and CDR3. Reads were filtered out if the reads had weak V/J assignments (E-value above 1e-6), no CDR3, stop codons, out-of-frame junctions, or ambiguous translated residues. V3J clonotypes were defined as sequences sharing the same inferred V gene, J gene, and CDR3 amino acid sequence. The percentage overlap between two repertoires was calculated by dividing the number of shared unique clonotypes by the size of the smaller repertoire. Repertoire richness was assessed with RTK rarefaction, the Chao1 estimator, and Recon v2.1 estimates of unobserved clonotypes. Generation probabilities were computed with OLGA for all TCRbeta clonotypes obtained by the gDNA method from several donors. Here the immuneACCESS table is served through TCRdb, limited to in-frame sequences with V and J called. Missing clones are a known gap in these copies; in checked studies unresolved V genes cover under half, and the rest lacks a known reason. The DNA gave D and trimming, while V, J and clone size come from that table. In this sample the table shows about 2.2 million clones, 93% of which occur a single time. In total, the top ten clones hold around 1.7% of the sample.

The source of this sequence is a man between 18 and 35 years old in good health. Some clones in this sample may be carry-over from other donors' samples. The rearrangement joined TRBV30 to TRBJ1-1; TRBD1 is possibly the D segment (6 matching bases). The sample consisted of naive CD8+ T cells from PBMCs. This sample's cell subset or site label indicates: CD45RA+CCR7+. CDR3 region: CAWLKQGFAEAFF. Here is the DNA: TGTGCCTGGTTAAAGCAGGGGTTCGCTGAAGCTTTCTTT. Beyond the CDR3, the reference TRBV30 and TRBJ1-1 genes provide the residues; the full variable domain reads: SQTIHQWPATLVQPVGSPLSLECTVEGTSNPNLYWYRQAAGRGLQLLFYSVGIGQISSEVPQNLSASRPQDRQFILSSKKLLLSDSGFYLCAWLKQGFAEAFFGQGTRLTVV.